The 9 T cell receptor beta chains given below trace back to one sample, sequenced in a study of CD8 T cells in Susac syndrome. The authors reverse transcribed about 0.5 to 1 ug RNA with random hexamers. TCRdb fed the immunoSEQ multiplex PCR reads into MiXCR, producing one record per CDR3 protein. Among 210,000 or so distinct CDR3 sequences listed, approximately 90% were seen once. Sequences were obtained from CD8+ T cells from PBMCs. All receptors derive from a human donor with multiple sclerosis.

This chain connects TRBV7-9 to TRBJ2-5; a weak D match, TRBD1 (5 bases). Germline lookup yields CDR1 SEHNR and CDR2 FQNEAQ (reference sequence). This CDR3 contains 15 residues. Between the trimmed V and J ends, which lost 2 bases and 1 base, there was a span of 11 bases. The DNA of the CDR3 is TGTGCCAGCAGCTTACGTCAGGGTTCCCAAGAGACCCAGTACTTC. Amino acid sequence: CASSLRQGSQETQYF.

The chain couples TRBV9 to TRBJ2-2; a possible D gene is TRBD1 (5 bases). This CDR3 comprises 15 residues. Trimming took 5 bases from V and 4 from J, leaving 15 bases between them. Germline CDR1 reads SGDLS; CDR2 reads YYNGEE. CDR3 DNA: TGTGCCAGCAGAGACAGTGACCGTGGCACCGGGGAGCTGTTTTTT. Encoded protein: CASRDSDRGTGELFF.

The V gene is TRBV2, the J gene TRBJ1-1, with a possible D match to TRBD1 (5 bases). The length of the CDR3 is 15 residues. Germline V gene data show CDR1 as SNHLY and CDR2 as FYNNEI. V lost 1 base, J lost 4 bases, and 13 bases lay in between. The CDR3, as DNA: TGTGCCAGCAGTGAAGGTCAGGGAGGGGCCACTGAAGCTTTCTTT. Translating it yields CASSEGQGGATEAFF.

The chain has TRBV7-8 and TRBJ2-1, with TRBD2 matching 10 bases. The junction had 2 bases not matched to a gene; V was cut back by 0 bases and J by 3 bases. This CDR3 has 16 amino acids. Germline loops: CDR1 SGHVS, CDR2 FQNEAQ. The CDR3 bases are TGTGCCAGCAGCTTAGCCCTAGCGGGAGACTACAATGAGCAGTTCTTC. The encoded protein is CASSLALAGDYNEQFF.

The CDR3 loop reads CASSQDNRETSYEQYF. The CDR3 nucleotides are TGCGCCAGCAGCCAAGATAACAGGGAGACTTCCTACGAGCAGTACTTC. The gene calls are TRBV4-3 and TRBJ2-7; TRBD1 is a possible D gene (6 bases). The V and J ends lost 0 bases and 1 base respectively, with 13 bases between them. CDR1 LGHNA and CDR2 YSLEER come from the germline V gene. The CDR3 runs 16 residues.

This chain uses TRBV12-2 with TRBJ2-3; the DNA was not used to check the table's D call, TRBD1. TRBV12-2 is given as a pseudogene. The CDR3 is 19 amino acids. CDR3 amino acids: CASRLVSRDRGSSTDTQYF. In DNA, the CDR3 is TGTGCAAGTCGCTTAGTCTCCCGGGACAGAGGATCTAGCACAGATACGCAGTATTTT.

CDR3 protein: CSASRSGLRQETQYF. The CDR3 DNA follows: TGCAGTGCTAGTCGTTCGGGACTTAGACAAGAGACCCAGTACTTC. The chain carries TRBV20-1 and TRBJ2-5; D is possibly TRBD2 (6 bases). The CDR3 length is 15 residues. V lost 3 bases, J lost 2 bases, and 16 bases lay in between. Germline V CDR1 and CDR2: DFQATT, SNEGSKA (reference sequence).

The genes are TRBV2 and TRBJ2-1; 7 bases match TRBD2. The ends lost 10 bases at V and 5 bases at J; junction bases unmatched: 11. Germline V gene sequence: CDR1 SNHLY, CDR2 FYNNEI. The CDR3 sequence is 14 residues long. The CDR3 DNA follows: TGTGCCACCATTCTAGCGGAGGTAAACAATGAGCAGTTCTTC. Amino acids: CATILAEVNNEQFF.

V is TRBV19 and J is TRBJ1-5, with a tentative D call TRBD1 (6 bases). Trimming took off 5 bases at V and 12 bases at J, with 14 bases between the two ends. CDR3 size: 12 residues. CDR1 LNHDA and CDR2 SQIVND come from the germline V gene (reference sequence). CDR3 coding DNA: TGTGCCAGTAGTCTTAGGGACACCCTCCAGCATTTT. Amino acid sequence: CASSLRDTLQHF.